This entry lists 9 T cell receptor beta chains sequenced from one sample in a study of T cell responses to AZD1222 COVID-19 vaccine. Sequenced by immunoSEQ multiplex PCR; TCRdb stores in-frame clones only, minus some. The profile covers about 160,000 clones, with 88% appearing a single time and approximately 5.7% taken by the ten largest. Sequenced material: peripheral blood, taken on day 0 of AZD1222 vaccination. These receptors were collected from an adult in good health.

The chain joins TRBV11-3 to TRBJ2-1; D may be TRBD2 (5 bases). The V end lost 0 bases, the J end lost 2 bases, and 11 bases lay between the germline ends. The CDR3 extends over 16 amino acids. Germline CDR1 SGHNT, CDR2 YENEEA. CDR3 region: CASSLDRGTPYNEQFF. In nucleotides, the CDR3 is TGTGCCAGCAGCTTAGATCGGGGAACACCCTACAATGAGCAGTTCTTC.

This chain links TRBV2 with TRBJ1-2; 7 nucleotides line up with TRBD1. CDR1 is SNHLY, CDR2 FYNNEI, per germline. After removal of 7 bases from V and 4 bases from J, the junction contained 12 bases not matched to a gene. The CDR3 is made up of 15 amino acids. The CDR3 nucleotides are TGTGCCAGCATTGCGGCCCCAGGGGGATCCTATGGCTACACCTTC. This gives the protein CASIAAPGGSYGYTF.

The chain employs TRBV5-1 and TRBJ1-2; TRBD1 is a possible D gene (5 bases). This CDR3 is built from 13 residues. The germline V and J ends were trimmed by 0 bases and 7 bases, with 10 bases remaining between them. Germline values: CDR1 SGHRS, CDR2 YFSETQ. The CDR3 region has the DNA TGCGCCAGCAGCTTGGATGGGGCGCGTGGCTACACCTTC. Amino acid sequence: CASSLDGARGYTF.

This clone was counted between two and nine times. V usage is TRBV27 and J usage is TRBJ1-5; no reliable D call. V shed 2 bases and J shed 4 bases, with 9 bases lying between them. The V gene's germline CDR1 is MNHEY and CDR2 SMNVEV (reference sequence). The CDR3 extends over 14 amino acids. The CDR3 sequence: CASSLGSSNQPQHF. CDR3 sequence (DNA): TGTGCCAGCAGTTTAGGCAGTTCAAATCAGCCCCAGCATTTT.

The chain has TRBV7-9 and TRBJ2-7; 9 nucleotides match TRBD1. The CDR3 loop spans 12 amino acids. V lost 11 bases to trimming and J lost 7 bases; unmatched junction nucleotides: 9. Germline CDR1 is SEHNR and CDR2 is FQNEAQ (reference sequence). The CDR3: CAGGTGPSEQYF. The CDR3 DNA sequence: TGTGCCGGGGGGACAGGGCCCTCGGAGCAGTACTTC.

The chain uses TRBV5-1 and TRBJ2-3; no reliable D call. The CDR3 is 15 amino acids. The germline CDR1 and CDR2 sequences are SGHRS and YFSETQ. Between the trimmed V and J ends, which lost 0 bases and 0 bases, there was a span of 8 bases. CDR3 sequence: CASSLVGSSTDTQYF. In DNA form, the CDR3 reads TGCGCCAGCAGCTTGGTTGGCTCTAGCACAGATACGCAGTATTTT.

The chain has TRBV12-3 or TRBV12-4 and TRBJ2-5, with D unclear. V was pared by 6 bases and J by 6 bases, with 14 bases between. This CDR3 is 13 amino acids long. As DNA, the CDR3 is TGTGCCAGCAGCCGTGCCCCCCAGCAGACCCAGTACTTC. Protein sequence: CASSRAPQQTQYF.

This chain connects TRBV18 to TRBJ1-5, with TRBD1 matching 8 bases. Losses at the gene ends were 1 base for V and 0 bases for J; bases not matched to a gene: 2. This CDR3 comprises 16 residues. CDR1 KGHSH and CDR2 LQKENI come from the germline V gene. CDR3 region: CASSPRDRGSNQPQHF. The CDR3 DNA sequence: TGTGCCAGCTCACCACGAGACAGGGGTAGCAATCAGCCCCAGCATTTT.

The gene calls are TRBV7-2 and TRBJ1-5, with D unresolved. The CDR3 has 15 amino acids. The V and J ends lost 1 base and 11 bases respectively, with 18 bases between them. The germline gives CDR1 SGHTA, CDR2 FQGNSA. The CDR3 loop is CASSLEARSVGSQHF. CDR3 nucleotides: TGTGCCAGCAGCTTAGAAGCCAGGTCCGTAGGGTCCCAGCATTTT.